This is a list of T cell receptor beta chains from one sample in a study of T cell repertoires in cytomegalovirus infection. TCRdb analysed the reads with MiXCR anew, one entry per CDR3 protein. The sample has about 140,000 distinct CDR3 sequences, about 6.5% seen once. Sequenced sample: PBMCs. These receptor sequences come from a human donor in good health (CMV status not recorded). Some clones in this sample may be carry-over from other donors' samples. The CDR3 runs from the conserved cysteine through the conserved F or W. A D gene is named only where the DNA matches it firmly. Clone size, where shown, is once, few, many, or a class for clones that have expanded.

J gene: TRBJ2-7
clone size: many
D gene: NA
V gene: TRBV15
CDR3 DNA: TGTGCCACCAGCTTCGGGGCAGCAAACGAGCAGTACTTC
CDR3 protein: CATSFGAANEQYF

J gene: TRBJ1-2
clone size: NA
D gene: TRBD1
V gene: TRBV7-6
CDR3 DNA: TGTGCCAGCAGCGCCCCGGGACAGGGTGTAGGAGGCTACACCTTC
CDR3 protein: CASSAPGQGVGGYTF

J gene: TRBJ1-5
clone size: few
D gene: TRBD1
V gene: TRBV28
CDR3 DNA: TGTGCCAGCAGCACGGGACAGGGGGCTACTCAGCCCCAGCATTTT
CDR3 protein: CASSTGQGATQPQHF

J gene: TRBJ2-7
clone size: NA
D gene: TRBD2
V gene: TRBV20-1
CDR3 DNA: TGCAGTGCTAAGCCAGCGGGGACCTACGAGCAGTACTTC
CDR3 protein: CSAKPAGTYEQYF

J gene: TRBJ2-3
clone size: many
D gene: TRBD2
V gene: TRBV7-2
CDR3 DNA: TGTGCCAGCAGCGGACGGGGGGGCACAGATACGCAGTATTTT
CDR3 protein: CASSGRGGTDTQYF

J gene: TRBJ2-7
clone size: few
D gene: NA
V gene: TRBV28
CDR3 DNA: TGTGCCAGCAGTTCTAGAAGCAGCTACGAGCAGTACTTC
CDR3 protein: CASSSRSSYEQYF

J gene: TRBJ2-1
clone size: NA
D gene: NA
V gene: TRBV19
CDR3 DNA: TGTGCCAGTAGTACCCCCTCAGGGGCAACCTACAATGAGCAGTTCTTC
CDR3 protein: CASSTPSGATYNEQFF

J gene: TRBJ1-2
clone size: NA
D gene: NA
V gene: TRBV19
CDR3 DNA: TGTGCCAGTAGTATGGGGCCTAACTATGGCTACACCTTC
CDR3 protein: CASSMGPNYGYTF

J gene: TRBJ1-2
clone size: many
D gene: TRBD1
V gene: TRBV7-9
CDR3 DNA: TGTGCCAGCAGCACCCGGGACAGGGGGACCTATGGCTACACCTTC
CDR3 protein: CASSTRDRGTYGYTF

J gene: TRBJ2-7
clone size: many
D gene: NA
V gene: TRBV30
CDR3 DNA: TGTGCCTGGAGGGAAAACTACGAGCAGTACTTC
CDR3 protein: CAWRENYEQYF

J gene: TRBJ1-3
clone size: many
D gene: NA
V gene: TRBV25-1
CDR3 DNA: TGTGCCAGCAGTGGTCCCTCATCATCTGCCTCTGGAAACACCATATATTTT
CDR3 protein: CASSGPSSSASGNTIYF

J gene: TRBJ1-1
clone size: few
D gene: NA
V gene: TRBV4-2
CDR3 DNA: TGTGCCAGCAGCCAAGAGAACAGACAGATGGGACATCCGAACACTGAAGCTTTCTTT
CDR3 protein: CASSQENRQMGHPNTEAFF

J gene: TRBJ2-5
clone size: NA
D gene: NA
V gene: TRBV9
CDR3 DNA: TGTGCCAGCAGCTCAGACACCGGGGAATTCCAAGAGACCCAGTACTTC
CDR3 protein: CASSSDTGEFQETQYF

J gene: TRBJ2-2
clone size: many
D gene: NA
V gene: TRBV7-2
CDR3 DNA: TGTGCCAGCAGCTTAGTGGGCAGAAACACCGGGGAGCTGTTTTTT
CDR3 protein: CASSLVGRNTGELFF

J gene: TRBJ2-5
clone size: few
D gene: TRBD1
V gene: TRBV15
CDR3 DNA: TGTGCCACCAGCAGCCCATACAGGGGATTTGACCAAGAGACCCAGTACTTC
CDR3 protein: CATSSPYRGFDQETQYF

J gene: TRBJ1-1
clone size: NA
D gene: TRBD1
V gene: TRBV10-3
CDR3 DNA: TGTGCCATCAGCCTAGGACAGGGGGGACTGAACACTGAAGCTTTCTTT
CDR3 protein: CAISLGQGGLNTEAFF

J gene: TRBJ1-2
clone size: many
D gene: NA
V gene: TRBV7-2
CDR3 DNA: TGTGCCAGCAGCTTAGCAGGGGCCGGAGCTAACTATGGCTACACCTTC
CDR3 protein: CASSLAGAGANYGYTF

J gene: TRBJ2-1
clone size: NA
D gene: TRBD1
V gene: TRBV5-1
CDR3 DNA: TGCGCCAGCAGCTTGGGAAACAGGGGTAATGAGCAGTTCTTC
CDR3 protein: CASSLGNRGNEQFF

J gene: TRBJ2-2
clone size: few
D gene: NA
V gene: TRBV2
CDR3 DNA: TGTGCCAGCAGGGAGGACCCTACCGGGGAGCTGTTTTTT
CDR3 protein: CASREDPTGELFF

J gene: TRBJ2-1
clone size: NA
D gene: TRBD1
V gene: TRBV28
CDR3 DNA: TGTGCCAGCAGCCGGGACAGGGTAACGAATGAGCAGTTCTTC
CDR3 protein: CASSRDRVTNEQFF

J gene: TRBJ1-2
clone size: many
D gene: NA
V gene: TRBV7-2
CDR3 DNA: TGTGCCAGCAGCTCCACATCCGCCTATGGCTACACCTTC
CDR3 protein: CASSSTSAYGYTF

J gene: TRBJ2-7
clone size: few
D gene: NA
V gene: TRBV13
CDR3 DNA: TGTGCCAGCAGCTTAGGCCATGCCTACGAGCAGTACTTC
CDR3 protein: CASSLGHAYEQYF

J gene: TRBJ1-1
clone size: many
D gene: NA
V gene: TRBV7-6
CDR3 DNA: TGTGCCAGCAGCTTAGCGGAAGTCACTGAAGCTTTCTTT
CDR3 protein: CASSLAEVTEAFF

J gene: TRBJ2-3
clone size: many
D gene: NA
V gene: TRBV24-1
CDR3 DNA: TGTGCCACCAGTGATCCCGGCGCGCTCACAGATACGCAGTATTTT
CDR3 protein: CATSDPGALTDTQYF

J gene: TRBJ1-5
clone size: many
D gene: NA
V gene: TRBV6-2/TRBV6-3
CDR3 DNA: TGTGCCAGCAGTCGTTACAGGAACAATCAGCCCCAGCATTTT
CDR3 protein: CASSRYRNNQPQHF

J gene: TRBJ2-7
clone size: many
D gene: TRBD1
V gene: TRBV7-8
CDR3 DNA: TGTGCCAGCAGCACCACCGGGACAGGCTCCTACGAGCAGTACTTC
CDR3 protein: CASSTTGTGSYEQYF

J gene: TRBJ1-1
clone size: few
D gene: TRBD1
V gene: TRBV3-1
CDR3 DNA: TGTGCCAGCAGCCCAAGGAGGGGGCCCCTCGCTGAAGCTTTCTTT
CDR3 protein: CASSPRRGPLAEAFF

J gene: TRBJ2-7
clone size: many
D gene: TRBD1
V gene: TRBV7-9
CDR3 DNA: TGTGCCAGCAGCTCTTCCCTATCGGGACAGTTCGAGCAGTACTTC
CDR3 protein: CASSSSLSGQFEQYF

J gene: TRBJ2-1
clone size: many
D gene: NA
V gene: TRBV3-1
CDR3 DNA: TGTGCCAGCAGCCGTTCGGTCCCGGGGAAATCCTACAATGAGCAGTTCTTC
CDR3 protein: CASSRSVPGKSYNEQFF

J gene: TRBJ2-3
clone size: NA
D gene: TRBD2
V gene: TRBV5-4
CDR3 DNA: TGTGCCAGCAGCAGAAGGACTAGCGGGAACACAGATACGCAGTATTTT
CDR3 protein: CASSRRTSGNTDTQYF

J gene: TRBJ2-7
clone size: many
D gene: NA
V gene: TRBV7-2
CDR3 DNA: TGTGCCAGCAGCTTAGGGGTCTCCTACGAGCAGTACTTC
CDR3 protein: CASSLGVSYEQYF

J gene: TRBJ2-1
clone size: NA
D gene: TRBD1
V gene: TRBV29-1
CDR3 DNA: TGCAGCGTACACGACAGGGGCAAGTACGATGAGCAGTTCTTC
CDR3 protein: CSVHDRGKYDEQFF

J gene: TRBJ1-2
clone size: many
D gene: NA
V gene: TRBV19
CDR3 DNA: TGTGCCAGTAGTATAACTTCGGGGGATCTCAACGGCTACACCTTC
CDR3 protein: CASSITSGDLNGYTF

J gene: TRBJ2-2
clone size: few
D gene: NA
V gene: TRBV11-2
CDR3 DNA: TGTGCCAGCAGCTTAGTAACAGGGTCCCTGACCGGGGAGCTGTTTTTT
CDR3 protein: CASSLVTGSLTGELFF

J gene: TRBJ1-5
clone size: few
D gene: NA
V gene: TRBV29-1
CDR3 DNA: TGCAGCGTTGCCGGGACCCGCAGCAATCAGCCCCAGCATTTT
CDR3 protein: CSVAGTRSNQPQHF

J gene: TRBJ2-3
clone size: NA
D gene: TRBD2
V gene: TRBV28
CDR3 DNA: TGTGCCAGCAGCCCTAGCGGGGGGGCCACAGATACGCAGTATTTT
CDR3 protein: CASSPSGGATDTQYF

J gene: TRBJ2-7
clone size: NA
D gene: NA
V gene: TRBV12-3/TRBV12-4
CDR3 DNA: TGTGCCAGCACCACCGGAGGGGCCTACGAGCAGTACTTC
CDR3 protein: CASTTGGAYEQYF

J gene: TRBJ2-5
clone size: many
D gene: TRBD2
V gene: TRBV20-1
CDR3 DNA: TGCAGTGCCCCGGGACTAGCGGGGGCGGGAGAGACCCAGTACTTC
CDR3 protein: CSAPGLAGAGETQYF

J gene: TRBJ1-1
clone size: many
D gene: NA
V gene: TRBV19
CDR3 DNA: TGTGCCAGTAGCCACGGTGCGGGGTTTGTAGACACTGAAGCTTTCTTT
CDR3 protein: CASSHGAGFVDTEAFF

J gene: TRBJ2-3
clone size: many
D gene: NA
V gene: TRBV7-2
CDR3 DNA: TGTGCCAGCAGTTTAGGCGCTAGCGAGATCACAGATACGCAGTATTTT
CDR3 protein: CASSLGASEITDTQYF

J gene: TRBJ2-1
clone size: few
D gene: NA
V gene: TRBV2
CDR3 DNA: TGTGCCAGCAGTGATCCCGGGAAAGAGTTCCTCAATGAGCAGTTCTTC
CDR3 protein: CASSDPGKEFLNEQFF

J gene: TRBJ2-1
clone size: NA
D gene: NA
V gene: TRBV6-6
CDR3 DNA: TGTGCCAGCAGTTACCACGGGACGGCCAACAATGAGCAGTTCTTC
CDR3 protein: CASSYHGTANNEQFF

J gene: TRBJ1-1
clone size: NA
D gene: NA
V gene: TRBV20-1
CDR3 DNA: TGCAGTGCGGGGTCCAGGGGACTTTACCGGGACACTGAAGCTTTCTTT
CDR3 protein: CSAGSRGLYRDTEAFF

J gene: TRBJ1-2
clone size: many
D gene: NA
V gene: TRBV28
CDR3 DNA: TGTGCCAGCACCTCGGAGGGGTACTATGGCTACACCTTC
CDR3 protein: CASTSEGYYGYTF

J gene: TRBJ1-5
clone size: many
D gene: NA
V gene: TRBV7-9
CDR3 DNA: TGTGCCAGCAGCAATTACAGGGACAATCAGCCCCAGCATTTT
CDR3 protein: CASSNYRDNQPQHF

J gene: TRBJ2-1
clone size: many
D gene: TRBD2
V gene: TRBV7-2
CDR3 DNA: TGTGCCAGCAGCCCGAGCGGCGGGGGGGCTGTTTTAAATGAGCAGTTCTTC
CDR3 protein: CASSPSGGGAVLNEQFF

J gene: TRBJ2-3
clone size: many
D gene: NA
V gene: TRBV4-3
CDR3 DNA: TGCGCCAGCAGCCTTAGTGGAAGGGTCACAGATACGCAGTATTTT
CDR3 protein: CASSLSGRVTDTQYF

J gene: TRBJ1-6
clone size: many
D gene: NA
V gene: TRBV7-3
CDR3 DNA: TGTGCCAGCAGCCCCTTCCCCGATTCACCCCTCCACTTT
CDR3 protein: CASSPFPDSPLHF